These 27 T cell receptor beta chains share one sample of origin, sequenced in a study of T cell responses to AZD1222 COVID-19 vaccine. Generated by immunoSEQ multiplex PCR, the TCRdb table keeps only in-frame clones and is missing some. The sample yields 150,000 to 200,000 clones, 75% to 90% seen once. This specimen was peripheral blood, taken on day 0 of AZD1222 vaccination. All receptors derive from an adult in good health.

This sequence joins TRBV7-2 and TRBJ2-1; D call uncertain. V was shortened by 1 base and J by 7 bases, with 11 bases between the two germline ends. Germline-derived CDR1 and CDR2 are SGHTA and FQGNSA. The CDR3 covers 14 residues. This chain's CDR3 is CASSLGLYGNEQFF. Written as DNA, the CDR3 is TGTGCCAGCAGCTTAGGGCTTTATGGGAATGAGCAGTTCTTC.

The rearrangement joins TRBV19 to TRBJ1-2, with 7 bases identical to TRBD1. V was clipped by 3 bases and J by 6 bases; unmatched bases: 10. This CDR3 has 15 amino acids. Germline CDR1 reads LNHDA; CDR2 reads SQIVND (reference sequence). The CDR3 DNA is TGTGCCAGTAGTATCCAGGGAGGGGGCCGGCATGGCTACACCTTC. It yields the protein CASSIQGGGRHGYTF.

The chain has TRBV10-1 and TRBJ1-6, with TRBD1 as a possible D gene (6 bases). Germline V gives CDR1 WNHNN, CDR2 SYGVQD (reference sequence). V was shortened by 6 bases and J by 3 bases, with 18 bases between the two germline ends. This CDR3 has 17 amino acids. This CDR3 reads CASRDMLGGVYNSPLHF. Written as DNA, the CDR3 is TGCGCCAGCAGAGACATGTTGGGGGGCGTCTATAATTCACCCCTCCACTTT.

The V gene is TRBV7-8, the J gene TRBJ2-7, with a tentative D call TRBD2 (6 bases). Per the germline V gene, CDR1 is SGHVS and CDR2 is FQNEAQ. V was shortened by 6 bases and J by 0 bases, with 12 bases between the two germline ends. The CDR3 is made up of 14 amino acids. The CDR3 nucleotides read TGTGCCAGCAGGGCGACTAGGAGCTCCTACGAGCAGTACTTC. Protein sequence: CASRATRSSYEQYF.

This chain joins TRBV6-2 or TRBV6-3 and TRBJ2-6; D ambiguous. The germline V gene encodes CDR1 MNHEY and CDR2 SVGEGT. Trimming pared 6 bases from V and 0 bases from J, leaving 21 bases between. The CDR3 totals 19 residues. CDR3: CASSPVGRSETSGANVLTF. The CDR3 DNA reads as TGTGCCAGCAGCCCGGTGGGCCGGTCAGAGACCTCTGGGGCCAACGTCCTGACTTTC.

The chain is built from TRBV30 and TRBJ1-5; 9 positions match TRBD1. The CDR3 is 18 amino acids. The V segment lost 1 base and the J segment 0 bases; nucleotides outside the gene matches: 10. The germline V gene has CDR1 GTSNPN and CDR2 SVGIG (reference sequence). The DNA of the CDR3 is TGTGCCTGGAGTGGGACGGGACAGGGAATCTTTAGCAATCAGCCCCAGCATTTT. Translation gives CAWSGTGQGIFSNQPQHF.

The V gene is TRBV30, the J gene TRBJ2-5, with TRBD2 matching 11 bases. Germline values: CDR1 GTSNPN, CDR2 SVGIG (reference sequence). The CDR3 length is 14 residues. Trimming took 1 base from V and 5 from J; bases not matched to a gene: 3. CDR3 region: CAWSGLAGGETQYF. CDR3 nucleotides: TGTGCCTGGAGTGGGCTAGCGGGAGGTGAGACCCAGTACTTC.

J is TRBJ2-4 and V is TRBV21-1; the table assigns TRBD1, which was not confirmed against the DNA. TRBV21-1 has pseudogene status. The CDR3 is made up of 16 amino acids. CDR3: CAKSPQGAVTKNIQYF. CDR3 coding DNA: TGTGCCAAGTCACCGCAGGGGGCTGTGACCAAAAACATTCAGTACTTC.

This clone has a handful of counts. V usage is TRBV5-1 and J usage is TRBJ1-6; D gene ambiguous. The CDR3 is 15 amino acids. Trimming stripped 0 bases from V and 7 bases from J, with 11 bases between. Germline CDR1 reads SGHRS; CDR2 reads YFSETQ. The DNA of the CDR3 is TGCGCCAGCAGCTTGGGTAATTCCGGCAATTCACCCCTCCACTTT. The encoded protein is CASSLGNSGNSPLHF.

The chain combines TRBV29-1 with TRBJ2-7, with 10 bases lining up with TRBD2. Germline CDR1 is SQVTM and CDR2 is ANQGSEA. This CDR3 has 17 amino acids. V lost 3 bases and J lost 2; bases outside the gene matches: 13. The CDR3 spells CSVEGLLAGEGAYEQYF. DNA for the CDR3: TGCAGCGTTGAGGGTTTGCTAGCGGGAGAAGGGGCCTACGAGCAGTACTTC.

The chain combines TRBV19 with TRBJ2-7, with D uncertain. Trimming left V 5 bases short and J 1 base short, with 15 bases between. Germline CDR1 and CDR2: LNHDA and SQIVND (reference sequence). This CDR3 comprises 15 residues. This chain's CDR3 is CASSVPGRPSYEQYF. Here the CDR3 DNA reads TGTGCCAGTAGTGTCCCAGGCCGCCCGTCCTACGAGCAGTACTTC.

By share of the sample, this clone is medium-sized. The chain is built from TRBV3-1 (or the pseudogene TRBV3-2) and TRBJ2-2; the D gene is possibly TRBD1 (5 bases). This CDR3 region has 17 residues. The ends were cut back, 4 bases at V and 2 bases at J, with 17 bases in the middle. CDR1 LGHDT and CDR2 YNNKEL come from the germline V gene (reference sequence). The CDR3 nucleotides read TGTGCCAGCAGCCGAGGTCAGGGATGGGTAAACACCGGGGAGCTGTTTTTT. Translation gives CASSRGQGWVNTGELFF.

The chain is built from TRBV30 and TRBJ1-4; D gene uncertain. Trimming shortened V by 4 bases and J by 0 bases, and 12 bases separated the two germline ends. Germline CDR1 reads GTSNPN; CDR2 reads SVGIG (reference sequence). CDR3 length: 15 amino acids. CDR3 protein: CAWNPVGPTNEKLFF. CDR3 in DNA: TGTGCCTGGAATCCCGTTGGCCCAACTAATGAAAAACTGTTTTTT.

The chain couples TRBV30 to TRBJ2-2; no definite D call. Trimming cost V 0 bases and J 1 base, with 6 bases left between them. Looked up from germline, CDR1 is GTSNPN and CDR2 is SVGIG (reference sequence). The CDR3 contains 14 residues. DNA of the CDR3: TGTGCCTGGAGTGTAGAAGTGAACACCGGGGAGCTGTTTTTT. Its translation: CAWSVEVNTGELFF.

The CDR3 nucleotides read TGCAGCGTTGAACCTCGACTAGCAGACAACAATGAGCAGTTCTTC. It is translated as CSVEPRLADNNEQFF. V gene TRBV29-1 combines with J gene TRBJ2-1; 7 nucleotides align to TRBD2. The CDR3 has 15 residues. With 2 bases clipped from V and 5 bases from J, the junction kept 9 bases outside the gene matches. Per germline, CDR1 SQVTM and CDR2 ANQGSEA.

The chain employs TRBV5-1 and TRBJ2-7, with 9 positions matching TRBD2. After removal of 4 bases from V and 2 bases from J, the junction contained 7 bases not matched to a gene. Per germline, CDR1 SGHRS and CDR2 YFSETQ. This CDR3 region has 15 residues. The CDR3 sequence: CASSPERGATYEQYF. CDR3 DNA sequence: TGCGCCAGCAGCCCGGAGCGGGGGGCCACCTACGAGCAGTACTTC.

The CDR3 bases are TGTGCCAGCAGCCCTGGGGACCGGGGCTACACCTTC. Protein sequence: CASSPGDRGYTF. The chain combines TRBV14 with TRBJ1-2; tentatively, D is TRBD1 (5 bases). With 4 bases removed from V and 8 bases from J, the gap between germline ends came to 11 bases. Germline loops: CDR1 SGHDN, CDR2 FVKESK. This CDR3 comprises 12 residues.

This chain links TRBV19 with TRBJ2-2; 8 bases agree with TRBD2. This CDR3 contains 15 residues. V lost 10 bases to trimming and J lost 6 bases; unmatched junction nucleotides: 13. Per germline, CDR1 LNHDA and CDR2 SQIVND (reference sequence). DNA of the CDR3: TGTGCCACTGGCCGACAAGCGGGAGATGCCGGGGAGCTGTTTTTT. Its protein product is CATGRQAGDAGELFF.

This chain uses TRBV3-1 (or the pseudogene TRBV3-2) with TRBJ1-6; tentative D call: TRBD1 (5 bases). The germline CDR1 and CDR2 sequences are LGHDT and YNNKEL (reference sequence). The germline V and J ends were trimmed by 6 bases and 5 bases, with 11 bases remaining between them. This CDR3 region has 14 residues. CDR3 loop: CASSAGPNNSPLHF. The CDR3 region has the DNA TGTGCCAGCAGTGCAGGGCCGAATAATTCACCCCTCCACTTT.

The chain joins TRBV5-1 to TRBJ2-7, with D maybe TRBD2 (5 bases). This CDR3 contains 16 residues. The V gene lost 1 base and the J gene lost 0 bases, with 14 bases spanning the gap. In germline, CDR1 is SGHRS, CDR2 YFSETQ. CDR3 bases: TGCGCCAGCAGCTTGACGAGCGGAGAAAGCTCCTACGAGCAGTACTTC. Protein sequence: CASSLTSGESSYEQYF.

The J gene is TRBJ1-5, the V gene TRBV10-2; D gene unclear. The CDR3 contains 18 residues. Trimming stripped 3 bases from V and 0 bases from J, with 18 bases between. CDR1 and CDR2 from the germline V gene are WSHSY and SAAADI. CDR3 amino acids: CASSETQFITDSNQPQHF. The CDR3 DNA reads TGCGCCAGCAGTGAAACTCAATTTATAACTGATAGCAATCAGCCCCAGCATTTT.

V gene TRBV4-2 combines with J gene TRBJ2-3; TRBD2 matches at 10 bases. Germline lookup yields CDR1 LGHNA and CDR2 YNFKEQ. The J segment lost 1 base and the V segment lost 4 bases, leaving 11 bases of the junction unmatched. This CDR3 contains 18 residues. CDR3 coding DNA: TGTGCCAGCAGCCTCACTAGAGTGAGCGGGAGGGGCACAGATACGCAGTATTTT. Translation gives CASSLTRVSGRGTDTQYF.

The genes are TRBV18 and TRBJ2-1; TRBD1 is a possible D gene (5 bases). The germline V gene has CDR1 KGHSH and CDR2 LQKENI. The CDR3 is made up of 13 amino acids. V lost 3 bases, J lost 8 bases, and 11 bases lay in between. The CDR3 DNA is TGTGCCAGCTCACCCCAGGGTGGGGATGAGCAGTTCTTC. This encodes CASSPQGGDEQFF.

The chain links TRBV7-9 to TRBJ2-3; perhaps D is TRBD1 or TRBD2 (5 bases each). Germline V CDR1 and CDR2: SEHNR, FQNEAQ (reference sequence). This CDR3 has 18 amino acids. Trimming shortened V by 0 bases and J by 2 bases, and 18 bases separated the two germline ends. This chain's CDR3 is CASSLASRGTADTDTQYF. DNA of the CDR3: TGTGCCAGCAGCTTAGCTTCTAGAGGGACGGCCGACACAGATACGCAGTATTTT.

The genes are TRBV5-5 and TRBJ2-7; 8 bases agree with TRBD1. The V and J ends lost 3 bases and 3 bases, in that order; junction bases with no gene match: 5. The V gene's germline CDR1 is SGHKS and CDR2 YYEKEE (reference sequence). This CDR3 is 14 amino acids long. The CDR3 here is CASSWGQAFYEQYF. The CDR3 region has the DNA TGTGCCAGCAGCTGGGGACAGGCCTTCTACGAGCAGTACTTC.

The CDR3 loop reads CASSARQGEAFF. For the CDR3, the DNA is TGTGCCAGCAGCGCTCGGCAGGGGGAAGCTTTCTTT. V is TRBV6-5 and J is TRBJ1-1, with D possibly being TRBD1 (6 bases). CDR1 MNHEY and CDR2 SVGAGI come from the germline V gene. The CDR3 contains 12 residues. The V end lost 6 bases, the J end lost 8 bases, and 13 bases lay between the germline ends.

This clone was found a few times. This chain connects TRBV11-2 to TRBJ1-4, with D unresolved. This CDR3 is 17 amino acids long. V lost 4 bases and J 0 bases, leaving 15 bases between the germline ends. Germline values: CDR1 SGHAT, CDR2 FQNNGV. CDR3 loop: CASSSLTEVATNEKLFF. The DNA for the CDR3 is TGTGCCAGCAGCTCCTTGACCGAGGTTGCAACTAATGAAAAACTGTTTTTT.